Below, 5 T cell receptor beta chains from the same sample are listed, as sequenced in a study of T cell responses to AZD1222 COVID-19 vaccine. Libraries were prepared by immunoSEQ multiplex PCR; TCRdb keeps only in-frame clonotypes and omits some of them. The sample lists fewer than 110,000 clones; 75% to 90% were seen once. The sequencing here drew on peripheral blood, taken on day 0 of AZD1222 vaccination. The receptors shown here come from an adult in good health.

CDR3 DNA: TGTGCCAGCAGCTTAGACAGTGACTATGGCTACACCTTC. This sequence encodes CASSLDSDYGYTF. The gene calls are TRBV7-2 and TRBJ1-2; D gene unclear. CDR3 length: 13 amino acids. Germline values: CDR1 SGHTA, CDR2 FQGNSA. Trimming stripped 1 base from V and 3 bases from J, with 6 bases between.

A single count supports this clone. This rearrangement joins TRBV6-2 or TRBV6-3 to TRBJ1-3; D is unclear. Looked up from germline, CDR1 is MNHEY and CDR2 is SVGEGT. The V end was cut by 2 bases, the J end by 4 bases, with 3 bases between. The CDR3 runs to 12 residues. CDR3 sequence (DNA): TGTGCCAGCAGTTACGAGGGAAACACCATATATTTT. Translated: CASSYEGNTIYF.

This chain uses TRBV7-6 with TRBJ1-4; D is unclear. The V and J ends lost 3 bases and 3 bases respectively, with 5 bases between them. The CDR3 length is 13 residues. Germline-derived CDR1 and CDR2 are SGHVS and FNYEAQ. For the CDR3, the DNA is TGTGCCAGCAGCTTTTGGGCTAATGAAAAACTGTTTTTT. It yields the protein CASSFWANEKLFF.

The chain uses TRBV10-3 and TRBJ2-1; 15 positions match TRBD2. CDR1 is ENHRY and CDR2 is SYGVKD in the germline V gene. The junction had 6 bases not matched to a gene; V was cut back by 3 bases and J by 3 bases. The CDR3 consists of 18 residues. The CDR3 here is CAISERTSGRAIYNEQFF. DNA for the CDR3: TGTGCCATCAGTGAACGGACTAGCGGGAGGGCCATCTACAATGAGCAGTTCTTC.

The V call is TRBV19, the J call TRBJ2-7; tentative D call: TRBD1 (6 bases). V lost 5 bases and J 0 bases, leaving 14 bases between the germline ends. The CDR3 is 15 residues long. The germline gives CDR1 LNHDA, CDR2 SQIVND (reference sequence). Here the CDR3 reads CASSPFGQRSYEQYF. Written as DNA, the CDR3 is TGTGCCAGTAGTCCCTTTGGACAGCGCTCCTACGAGCAGTACTTC.